This T cell receptor beta chain is drawn from a study of blood T cell repertoires in COVID-19. At the level of the study: Sites in the United States, Italy and Spain provided acute and convalescent COVID-19 samples. T cells, B-cell-depleted T cells, or PBMCs provided the cDNA or gDNA that served as material.

In the authors' workflow: Amplification from reference gene primers served as the basis for estimated nucleated cell counts. Assay: immunoSEQ multiplex PCR; the TCRdb copy retains only in-frame clones and omits some. Clone size and V and J calls were adopted from that table, with D and trimming inferred from the DNA. Here the sample spans approximately 50,000 clones, more than 85% being singletons. There are 14 residues in the CDR3. V lost 8 bases, J lost 4 bases, and 10 bases stayed unmatched. Germline CDR1 MNHEY, CDR2 SMNVEV (reference sequence). Source material: peripheral blood. The chain joins TRBV27 to TRBJ2-7; TRBD2 aligns across 8 bases. This receptor was identified in a man aged 50 or older with active COVID-19. The CDR3 here is CASSRAGVGYEQYF. CDR3 DNA sequence: TGTGCCAGCTCGAGAGCGGGAGTAGGTTACGAGCAGTACTTC.